The rows below give T cell receptor beta chains drawn from one sample of a study of cytomegalovirus exposure and HLA in healthy donors. Sequenced by immunoSEQ multiplex PCR; TCRdb stores in-frame clones only, minus some. The sample has some 150,000 clones; 65% to 85% are singletons. The specimen sequenced was PBMCs. All receptors come from a woman in her forties or fifties in good health and CMV-seropositive. Each CDR3 is given with its conserved first and last residue. D genes are given only for firm matches. Where a row states a size, it is once, few, many or the class of an expanded clone; other rows omit it.

j_call: TRBJ1-1
clone_size: -
v_call: TRBV7-9
d_call: -
cdr3_aa: CASSPVHTEAFF
cdr3_nt: TGTGCCAGCAGCCCCGTCCACACTGAAGCTTTCTTT

j_call: TRBJ1-2
clone_size: once
v_call: TRBV14
d_call: TRBD1
cdr3_aa: CASSQVGTGDGDGYTF
cdr3_nt: TGTGCCAGCAGCCAAGTCGGGACAGGGGATGGCGATGGCTACACCTTC

j_call: TRBJ2-3
clone_size: -
v_call: TRBV6-1
d_call: TRBD2
cdr3_aa: CASSEGLAGTDTQYF
cdr3_nt: TGTGCCAGCAGTGAGGGACTAGCGGGAACAGATACGCAGTATTTT

j_call: TRBJ1-2
clone_size: -
v_call: TRBV11-2
d_call: -
cdr3_aa: CASSPVQGFEYGYTF
cdr3_nt: TGTGCCAGCAGTCCGGTTCAGGGCTTTGAATATGGCTACACCTTC

j_call: TRBJ2-2
clone_size: few
v_call: TRBV7-2
d_call: TRBD2
cdr3_aa: CASSWTSGGTGELFF
cdr3_nt: TGTGCCAGCAGCTGGACTAGCGGGGGCACCGGGGAGCTGTTTTTT

j_call: TRBJ2-2
clone_size: -
v_call: TRBV7-8
d_call: -
cdr3_aa: CASSSRLEGGNTGELFF
cdr3_nt: TGTGCCAGCAGCTCCCGTTTAGAGGGAGGGAACACCGGGGAGCTGTTTTTT

j_call: TRBJ2-7
clone_size: -
v_call: TRBV5-1
d_call: TRBD2
cdr3_aa: CASSLELAAPYEQYF
cdr3_nt: TGCGCCAGCAGCTTGGAACTAGCGGCCCCCTACGAGCAGTACTTC

j_call: TRBJ2-7
clone_size: -
v_call: TRBV18
d_call: -
cdr3_aa: CASSASGDEQYF
cdr3_nt: TGTGCCAGCTCCGCCTCGGGGGACGAGCAGTACTTC

j_call: TRBJ1-6
clone_size: -
v_call: TRBV9
d_call: -
cdr3_aa: CASSVFPTDSSPLHF
cdr3_nt: TGTGCCAGCAGCGTATTTCCCACCGACAGCTCACCCCTCCACTTT

j_call: TRBJ2-5
clone_size: -
v_call: TRBV6-1
d_call: TRBD2
cdr3_aa: CASIGLAGVETQYF
cdr3_nt: TGTGCCAGCATCGGTTTGGCGGGGGTGGAGACCCAGTACTTC

j_call: TRBJ2-6
clone_size: -
v_call: TRBV9
d_call: -
cdr3_aa: CASSGGQWGANVLTF
cdr3_nt: TGTGCCAGCAGCGGAGGACAGTGGGGGGCCAACGTCCTGACTTTC

j_call: TRBJ2-5
clone_size: -
v_call: TRBV14
d_call: TRBD1
cdr3_aa: CASSTRQGRQTQYF
cdr3_nt: TGTGCCAGCAGCACCCGACAGGGGAGGCAGACCCAGTACTTC

j_call: TRBJ2-3
clone_size: -
v_call: TRBV11-2
d_call: -
cdr3_aa: CASSLITSPTDTQYF
cdr3_nt: TGTGCCAGCAGCTTAATAACTAGCCCGACGGATACGCAGTATTTT

j_call: TRBJ1-4
clone_size: -
v_call: TRBV18
d_call: -
cdr3_aa: CASSPGATNEKLFF
cdr3_nt: TGTGCCAGCTCACCCGGTGCAACTAATGAAAAACTGTTTTTT

j_call: TRBJ1-5
clone_size: -
v_call: TRBV4-2
d_call: -
cdr3_aa: CASSQEWAGAGNQPQHF
cdr3_nt: TGTGCCAGCAGCCAAGAATGGGCAGGGGCGGGCAATCAGCCCCAGCATTTT

j_call: TRBJ1-1
clone_size: -
v_call: TRBV5-8
d_call: -
cdr3_aa: CASSLVAEAFF
cdr3_nt: TGTGCCAGCAGCTTGGTGGCAGAAGCTTTCTTT

j_call: TRBJ2-5
clone_size: -
v_call: TRBV25-1
d_call: -
cdr3_aa: CASSRSGLYQETQYF
cdr3_nt: TGTGCCAGCAGTCGGAGCGGATTGTACCAAGAGACCCAGTACTTC

j_call: TRBJ2-5
clone_size: -
v_call: TRBV11-2
d_call: -
cdr3_aa: CASSLDGGLETQYF
cdr3_nt: TGTGCCAGCAGCTTAGATGGAGGGCTCGAGACCCAGTACTTC

j_call: TRBJ1-2
clone_size: -
v_call: TRBV27
d_call: TRBD1
cdr3_aa: CASSLGTGANYGYTF
cdr3_nt: TGTGCCAGCAGTTTGGGGACAGGGGCTAACTATGGCTACACCTTC

j_call: TRBJ2-7
clone_size: -
v_call: TRBV4-2
d_call: TRBD1
cdr3_aa: CASTTTGLREQYF
cdr3_nt: TGTGCCAGCACCACGACAGGGCTAAGGGAGCAGTACTTC

j_call: TRBJ2-5
clone_size: few
v_call: TRBV29-1
d_call: TRBD1
cdr3_aa: CSVGSGGPETQYF
cdr3_nt: TGCAGCGTTGGGTCAGGGGGACCGGAGACCCAGTACTTC

j_call: TRBJ1-6
clone_size: -
v_call: TRBV5-4
d_call: -
cdr3_aa: CASSLDGAGNSPLHF
cdr3_nt: TGTGCCAGCAGCTTGGATGGGGCAGGGAATTCACCCCTCCACTTT

j_call: TRBJ2-1
clone_size: -
v_call: TRBV29-1
d_call: TRBD2
cdr3_aa: CSVLPKRGAPHNEQFF
cdr3_nt: TGCAGCGTCCTTCCCAAGCGGGGGGCCCCTCACAATGAGCAGTTCTTC

j_call: TRBJ2-1
clone_size: once
v_call: TRBV4-2
d_call: TRBD2
cdr3_aa: CASSQDIAGAHNEQFF
cdr3_nt: TGTGCCAGCAGCCAAGATATAGCGGGGGCCCACAATGAGCAGTTCTTC

j_call: TRBJ1-2
clone_size: once
v_call: TRBV9
d_call: TRBD1
cdr3_aa: CASSPGGLHGYTF
cdr3_nt: TGTGCCAGCAGCCCAGGGGGTCTGCATGGCTACACCTTC

j_call: TRBJ2-7
clone_size: -
v_call: TRBV7-8
d_call: TRBD1
cdr3_aa: CASSLQGTGIYEQYF
cdr3_nt: TGTGCCAGCAGCTTACAAGGGACAGGGATCTACGAGCAGTACTTC

j_call: TRBJ2-7
clone_size: -
v_call: TRBV14
d_call: TRBD2
cdr3_aa: CASSQELAGAYEQYF
cdr3_nt: TGTGCCAGCAGCCAAGAACTAGCGGGAGCCTACGAGCAGTACTTC

j_call: TRBJ1-2
clone_size: once
v_call: TRBV29-1
d_call: -
cdr3_aa: CSADGTQGGYGYTF
cdr3_nt: TGCAGCGCTGATGGCACGCAGGGCGGCTATGGCTACACCTTC

j_call: TRBJ1-1
clone_size: -
v_call: TRBV11-2
d_call: -
cdr3_aa: CASSLSGPVTEAFF
cdr3_nt: TGTGCCAGCAGCTTATCAGGGCCGGTCACTGAAGCTTTCTTT

j_call: TRBJ1-1
clone_size: once
v_call: TRBV9
d_call: -
cdr3_aa: CASSTHSGDTEAFF
cdr3_nt: TGTGCCAGCAGCACCCACTCCGGGGACACTGAAGCTTTCTTT

j_call: TRBJ2-5
clone_size: -
v_call: TRBV6-5
d_call: TRBD2
cdr3_aa: CASKLAGEETQYF
cdr3_nt: TGTGCCAGCAAATTAGCGGGGGAGGAGACCCAGTACTTC

j_call: TRBJ1-2
clone_size: -
v_call: TRBV5-1
d_call: TRBD1
cdr3_aa: CASSLSGGGYTF
cdr3_nt: TGCGCCAGCAGCTTGTCAGGGGGAGGCTACACCTTC

j_call: TRBJ2-4
clone_size: -
v_call: TRBV6-6
d_call: -
cdr3_aa: CASSYPGNLAKNIQYF
cdr3_nt: TGTGCCAGCAGTTACCCGGGAAATTTAGCCAAAAACATTCAGTACTTC

j_call: TRBJ2-2
clone_size: -
v_call: TRBV7-9
d_call: -
cdr3_aa: CARGQNTGELFF
cdr3_nt: TGTGCCAGGGGACAGAACACCGGGGAGCTGTTTTTT

j_call: TRBJ2-3
clone_size: -
v_call: TRBV5-4
d_call: -
cdr3_aa: CASSLGRTSTDTQYF
cdr3_nt: TGTGCCAGCAGCTTGGGGAGAACTAGCACAGATACGCAGTATTTT

j_call: TRBJ2-7
clone_size: -
v_call: TRBV27
d_call: TRBD1
cdr3_aa: CASSPGTGASKQYF
cdr3_nt: TGTGCCAGCAGTCCCGGGACAGGCGCAAGTAAGCAGTACTTC

j_call: TRBJ2-1
clone_size: -
v_call: TRBV10-3
d_call: -
cdr3_aa: CAISEWKGQFRGNEQFF
cdr3_nt: TGTGCCATCAGTGAGTGGAAGGGTCAATTTAGAGGGAATGAGCAGTTCTTC

j_call: TRBJ1-4
clone_size: -
v_call: TRBV28
d_call: -
cdr3_aa: CASSLQVGGEKLFF
cdr3_nt: TGTGCCAGCAGTTTACAGGTTGGAGGAGAAAAACTGTTTTTT